The entry below describes one T cell receptor (beta chain). What it binds is not known. These data originate in a study of shared clonotypes between healthy human individuals. Cells designated naive CD8 were CD45RO-negative and were positively selected for CCR7, with terminally differentiated effector memory CD45RA+ cells excluded. Deep was the level at which the assay was run. TCRdb's copy holds only in-frame clones and misses some; the assay was immunoSEQ multiplex PCR. The sample includes approximately 2,000,000 clones, around 93% of them seen just once. General observations from the study: The generation probabilities recorded for non-shared clonotypes fell below those of clonotypes shared by all four donors. Estimated clonotype richness was generally higher in naive than memory subsets.

This CDR3 region has 17 residues. V was pared by 4 bases and J by 7 bases, with 9 bases of the junction left unmatched. Germline CDR1 is MGHRA and CDR2 is YSYEKL. Specimen: naive CD8+ T cells from PBMCs. The clonotype was recovered from a young man in good health. Some clones in this sample may be carry-over from other donors' samples. This sequence joins TRBV4-1 and TRBJ2-1, with TRBD2 matching over 14 bases. CDR3 in amino acids: CASSPHEGLAGENEQFF. The CDR3 nucleotides read TGCGCCAGCAGCCCCCATGAGGGACTAGCGGGAGAGAATGAGCAGTTCTTC.